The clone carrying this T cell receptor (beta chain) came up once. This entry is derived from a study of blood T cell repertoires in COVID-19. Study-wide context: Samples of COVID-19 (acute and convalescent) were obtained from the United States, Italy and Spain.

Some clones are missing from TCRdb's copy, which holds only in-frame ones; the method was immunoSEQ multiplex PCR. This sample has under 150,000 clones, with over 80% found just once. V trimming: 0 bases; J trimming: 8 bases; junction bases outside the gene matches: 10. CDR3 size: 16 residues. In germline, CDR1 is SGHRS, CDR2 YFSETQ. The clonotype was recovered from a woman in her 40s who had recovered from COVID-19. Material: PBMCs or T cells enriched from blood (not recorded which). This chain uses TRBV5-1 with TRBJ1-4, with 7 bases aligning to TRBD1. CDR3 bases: TGCGCCAGCAGCTTGGGTGATAGGGGGCCCGGGGAAAAACTGTTTTTT. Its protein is CASSLGDRGPGEKLFF.